This T cell receptor beta chain was recorded in a study of shared clonotypes between healthy human individuals. Study-level background: For every donor, three CD4 naive, three CD4 memory, two CD8 naive and one CD8 memory plates were used. General observations from the study: A generally larger estimated richness was seen in naive subsets than in memory subsets.

Assay: immunoSEQ multiplex PCR; the TCRdb copy retains only in-frame clones and omits some. Of about 2.1 million clones listed, roughly 93% are singletons. Turning to this clone: The antigen is not known.

Positive CCR7 selection of CD45RO-negative cells yielded the naive CD8 cells, and terminally differentiated effector memory CD45RA+ cells were excluded. The receptor was derived from a man aged 18 to 30 in good health. Some clones in this sample may be carry-over from other donors' samples. Sequenced material: naive CD8+ T cells from PBMCs.

This CDR3 is CASSDHERVGQAVRRTDTQYF. The DNA for the CDR3 is TGTGCCAGCAGTGACCACGAGAGAGTGGGGCAGGCGGTCCGAAGAACAGATACGCAGTATTTT. This chain uses TRBV6-4 with TRBJ2-3; D possibly corresponds to TRBD1 (5 bases). This CDR3 contains 21 residues. Deletions cut 2 bases from V and 3 bases from J, with 30 bases between. CDR1 is MRHNA, CDR2 SNTAGT, per germline.